This T cell receptor (beta chain) was identified during a study of early T cells in non-severe SARS-CoV-2 infection (dated by TCRdb to the early 2020s). Looking at the study overall: Bulk RNA from unsorted whole blood was used for TCR sequencing, so alpha and beta chains could not be paired.

Set within a cohort of healthcare workers in London, UK, this nested case-control study involved weekly PCR testing of nasopharyngeal swabs along with blood sampling. Healthcare workers were recruited between 23 and 31 March 2020, during the week of the UK lockdown, and were followed weekly for up to roughly 15 weeks. Notes on this clonotype: The specificity of this receptor is unknown. It may be a read error: a sequence one base away is much more abundant.

The CDR3, from cysteine to phenylalanine, totals 15 residues. Just the 45-base CDR3 DNA is kept, in frame starting at base 1. A distance of 11 bases separates the germline ends of V and J, which lose 2 bases and 2 bases respectively. Looking up the germline V gene yields CDR1 KGHSH and CDR2 LQKENI. The method behind the library was 5' RACE. The run used a NextSeq 500. In the TCR library protocol, unique molecular identifiers were attached to individual cDNA molecules to correct for PCR bias and sequencing error. Sequencing covered both TCR alpha and beta chains, and within each sample the abundances of alpha and beta sequences were tightly co-correlated. In the original analysis: Decombinator V4 was used to annotate TCR sequences for V gene, J gene and CDR3. Expanded TCRs were defined as changing significantly between any two time points under a Poisson model with p below 0.0001. Abundances of TCRs were expressed as counts per million after normalisation to the total number of TCRs sequenced in each sample. MAIT TCRs were defined by TRAV1-2 paired with TRAJ12, TRAJ20 or TRAJ33, and iNKT TCRs by TRAV10 paired with TRAJ18. VDJdb, accessed 1 November 2021, was searched for CMV, EBV and SARS-CoV-2 annotated TCRs, excluding TCRs annotated for multiple antigens. Using fastp at Q25 and MiXCR, TCRdb reprocessed the public reads and kept productive beta chains. Each record represents a unique CDR3 protein, reported with the most common genes and DNA among its rows. The V and J calls and clone size come from TCRdb's table, not from the authors' own analysis. The table for this sample lists roughly 30,000 distinct CDR3 sequences; roughly 7.2% of them were counted only once. The ten largest make up about 3% of the sample.

Broad study findings and their caveats: VDJdb matching was skewed toward anti-spike CD8 responses and likely underestimated virus-specific expansions by missing private and CD4 specificities.

Specimen: whole blood. Recombination joined TRBV18 with TRBJ2-3, with no reliable assignment of the D segment. This receptor was taken from an adult who was a healthcare worker with PCR-confirmed SARS-CoV-2 infection or an uninfected control (not recorded which). The DNA sequence is as follows: TGTGCCAGCTCACCAGGCAGGCGAAACACAGATACGCAGTATTTT. Its amino acids are CASSPGRRNTDTQYF.